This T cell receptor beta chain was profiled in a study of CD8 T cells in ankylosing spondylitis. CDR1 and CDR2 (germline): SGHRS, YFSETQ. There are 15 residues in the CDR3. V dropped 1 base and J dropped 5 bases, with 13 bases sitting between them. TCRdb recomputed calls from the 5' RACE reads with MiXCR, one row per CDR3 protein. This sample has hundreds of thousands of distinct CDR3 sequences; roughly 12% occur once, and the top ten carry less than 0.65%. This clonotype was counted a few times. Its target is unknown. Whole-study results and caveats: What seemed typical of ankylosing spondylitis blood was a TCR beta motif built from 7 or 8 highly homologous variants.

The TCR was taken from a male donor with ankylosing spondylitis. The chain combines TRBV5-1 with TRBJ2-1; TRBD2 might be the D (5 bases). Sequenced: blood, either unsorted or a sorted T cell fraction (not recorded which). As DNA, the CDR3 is TGCGCCAGCAGCTTGATAAAGGCGGAGGACAATGAGCAGTTCTTC. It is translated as CASSLIKAEDNEQFF.